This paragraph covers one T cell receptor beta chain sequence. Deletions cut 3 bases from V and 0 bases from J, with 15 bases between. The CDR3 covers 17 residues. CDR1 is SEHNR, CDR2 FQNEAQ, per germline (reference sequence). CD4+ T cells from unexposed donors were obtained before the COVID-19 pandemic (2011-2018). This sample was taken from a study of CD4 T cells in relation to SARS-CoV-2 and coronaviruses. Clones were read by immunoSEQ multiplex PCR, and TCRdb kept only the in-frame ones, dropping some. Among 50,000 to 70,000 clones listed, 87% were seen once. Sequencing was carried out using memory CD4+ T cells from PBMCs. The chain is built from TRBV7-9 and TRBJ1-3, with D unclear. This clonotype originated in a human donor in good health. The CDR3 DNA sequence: TGTGCCAGCAGCTTCAAGGGTGGCGGGGACTCTGGAAACACCATATATTTT. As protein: CASSFKGGGDSGNTIYF.